Each of the 11 T cell receptor beta chains below was sequenced from the same sample in a study of identical twins. TCRdb fed the 5' RACE reads into MiXCR, producing one record per CDR3 protein. Among 200,000 or so distinct CDR3 sequences listed, around 15% were seen once. These records were also assigned to another study, of T cells expressing NK-cell markers.

Specimen: CD8+ T cells sorted from blood. The receptors stem from a woman aged 18-30 years in good health.

The rearrangement links TRBV2 to TRBJ1-1, with D hard to call. The V gene lost 0 bases and the J gene lost 11 bases, with 7 bases spanning the gap. Germline V gene sequence: CDR1 SNHLY, CDR2 FYNNEI. This CDR3 contains 11 residues. The CDR3 spells CASSEAGRAFF. CDR3 DNA sequence: TGTGCCAGCAGTGAAGCAGGGAGGGCTTTCTTT. Combining the CDR3 with reference TRBV2 and TRBJ1-1 gives the whole variable domain EPEVTQTPSHQVTQMGQEVILRCVPISNHLYFYWYRQILGQKVEFLVSFYNNEISEKSEIFDDQFSVERPDGSNFTLKIRSTKLEDSAMYFCASSEAGRAFFGQGTRLTVV.

This clonotype was seen a handful of times. V and J are TRBV11-2 and TRBJ1-1; D not resolved. This CDR3 is 10 amino acids long. V lost 8 bases and J 7 bases, leaving 8 bases between the germline ends. The V gene's germline CDR1 is SGHAT and CDR2 FQNNGV. The CDR3 DNA sequence: TGTGCCAGCCGCGGTGGTGAAGCTTTCTTT. Translating it yields CASRGGEAFF.

This clonotype came up a few times. Here the CDR3 DNA reads TGTGCCAGCAGCGTAGACGGCGGGACACATCGGGAAGCTTTCTTT. It encodes CASSVDGGTHREAFF. This chain links TRBV9 with TRBJ1-1, with D possibly matching TRBD1 (6 bases). CDR1 is SGDLS, CDR2 YYNGEE, per germline. This CDR3 has 15 amino acids. Trimming stripped 0 bases from V and 8 bases from J, with 17 bases between.

This clonotype was detected only a few times. This sequence joins TRBV7-9 and TRBJ1-4; D not resolved. There are 16 residues in the CDR3. Germline CDR1 SEHNR, CDR2 FQNEAQ (reference sequence). The V gene lost 6 bases and the J gene lost 7 bases, with 21 bases spanning the gap. The CDR3 coding sequence is TGTGCCAGCAGTATCAACCCTAAAACCGACGGTGAAAAACTGTTTTTT. It translates to CASSINPKTDGEKLFF.

This clonotype was detected a few times. The V and J genes are TRBV20-1 and TRBJ2-1, with D unclear. V dropped 4 bases and J dropped 7 bases, with 14 bases sitting between them. The germline CDR1 and CDR2 sequences are DFQATT and SNEGSKA (reference sequence). The CDR3 has 13 residues. The CDR3 region is CSANGPGGNEQFF. CDR3 DNA sequence: TGCAGTGCTAACGGTCCGGGTGGGAATGAGCAGTTCTTC.

This clonotype showed up just a few times. This chain connects TRBV12-3 or TRBV12-4 to TRBJ1-3, with D uncertain. With 5 bases removed from V and 1 base from J, the gap between germline ends came to 3 bases. This CDR3 comprises 12 residues. The CDR3 is CASSGSGNTIYF. The DNA for the CDR3 is TGTGCCAGCAGTGGGTCTGGAAACACCATATATTTT.

This chain links TRBV10-3 with TRBJ2-5, with 13 positions matching TRBD2. Germline V lookup: CDR1 ENHRY, CDR2 SYGVKD. The CDR3 extends over 14 amino acids. With V trimmed by 10 bases and J by 5 bases, 7 bases remained unmatched. CDR3 sequence: CATGTSGKIETQYF. The CDR3 region has the DNA TGTGCCACTGGGACTAGCGGGAAGATCGAGACCCAGTACTTC.

This clonotype has ten or more counts. The V call is TRBV6-1, the J call TRBJ2-4; D is possibly TRBD1 (6 bases). The V gene lost 4 bases and the J gene lost 0 bases, with 7 bases spanning the gap. The germline V gene encodes CDR1 MNHNS and CDR2 SASEGT. The CDR3 length is 14 residues. The chain's CDR3 is CASSGTVAKNIQYF. CDR3 bases: TGTGCCAGCAGTGGGACAGTAGCCAAAAACATTCAGTACTTC.

This clonotype was observed a handful of times. CDR3 bases: TGTGCCAGCACTGGGACCAGCGGGTTATGGTACGAGCAGTACTTC. It translates to CASTGTSGLWYEQYF. This sequence joins TRBV11-2 and TRBJ2-7; D perhaps matches TRBD2 (6 bases). V gave up 7 bases and J gave up 4 bases, with 20 bases separating them. CDR1 is SGHAT and CDR2 is FQNNGV in the germline V gene. This CDR3 has 15 amino acids.

A few counts support this clonotype. The V and J genes are TRBV11-1 and TRBJ2-2; 14 bases line up with TRBD2. Germline CDR1 SGHAT, CDR2 FQDESV (reference sequence). CDR3 length equals 18 residues. V shed 5 bases, J shed 5 bases, and the junction held 10 bases outside the gene matches. Written as DNA, the CDR3 is TGTGCCAGCAGCCACGGACTAGCGGGAGGTCTCGCGACCGGGGAGCTGTTTTTT. This encodes CASSHGLAGGLATGELFF.

The rearrangement uses TRBV30 and TRBJ1-2; no firm D call. The CDR3 loop spans 13 amino acids. Trimming stripped 7 bases from V and 2 bases from J, with 14 bases between. Germline V gene sequence: CDR1 GTSNPN, CDR2 SVGIG (reference sequence). The DNA for the CDR3 is TGTGCCTATGGGAGGGATCGGAACTATGGCTACACCTTC. Translating it yields CAYGRDRNYGYTF. The full variable domain, in which reference TRBV30 and TRBJ1-2 provide the parts outside the CDR3, is SQTIHQWPATLVQPVGSPLSLECTVEGTSNPNLYWYRQAAGRGLQLLFYSVGIGQISSEVPQNLSASRPQDRQFILSSKKLLLSDSGFYLCAYGRDRNYGYTFGSGTRLTVV.